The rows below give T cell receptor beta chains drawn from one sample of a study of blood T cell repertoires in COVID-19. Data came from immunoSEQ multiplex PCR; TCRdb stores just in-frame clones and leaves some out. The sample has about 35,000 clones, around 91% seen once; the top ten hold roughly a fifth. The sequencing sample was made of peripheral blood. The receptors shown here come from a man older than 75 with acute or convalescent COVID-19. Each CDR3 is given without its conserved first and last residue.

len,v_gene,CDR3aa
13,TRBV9,ASSPRTGGNTEAF
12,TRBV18,ASSPQTGHYGYT
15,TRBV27,ASSRALVGGVYNEQF
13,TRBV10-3,AISELAGSNYGYT
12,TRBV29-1,SVEDRAVRETQY
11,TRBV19,ASSGTTNTEAF
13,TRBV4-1,ASSQDGQPSYEQY
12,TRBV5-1,ASSLLGGQETQY
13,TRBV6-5,ASRFSGFTNYGYT
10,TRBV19,ASGQGHTEAF
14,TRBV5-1,ASSSTTYASGNTIY
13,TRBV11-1,ASSLNRGLDYGYT
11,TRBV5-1,ASSLLPSYEQY
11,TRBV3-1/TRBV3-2,ATAKTGNTEAF
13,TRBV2,ASSATTSGTGELF